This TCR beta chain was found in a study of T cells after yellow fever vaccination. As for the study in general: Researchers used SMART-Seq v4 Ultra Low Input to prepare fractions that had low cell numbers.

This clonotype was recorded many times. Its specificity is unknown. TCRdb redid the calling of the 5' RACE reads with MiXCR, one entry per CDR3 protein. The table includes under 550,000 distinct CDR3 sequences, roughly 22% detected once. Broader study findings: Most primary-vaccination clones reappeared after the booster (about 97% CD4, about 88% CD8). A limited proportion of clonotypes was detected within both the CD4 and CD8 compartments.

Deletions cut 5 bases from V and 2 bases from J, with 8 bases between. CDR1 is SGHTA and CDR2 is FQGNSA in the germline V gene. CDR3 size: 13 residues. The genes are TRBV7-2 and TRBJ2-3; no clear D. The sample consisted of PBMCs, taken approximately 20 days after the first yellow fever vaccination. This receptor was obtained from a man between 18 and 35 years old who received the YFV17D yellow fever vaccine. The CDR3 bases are TGTGCCAGCAGCCGTCTCATCACAGATACGCAGTATTTT. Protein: CASSRLITDTQYF.